The entry below gives a single T cell receptor beta chain sequence along with its context. Trimming removed 3 bases at V and 2 bases at J, with 13 bases between. This CDR3 contains 15 residues. Germline values: CDR1 SGHRS, CDR2 YFSETQ. The source of the sample is a study of shared clonotypes between healthy human individuals. The data were produced by immunoSEQ multiplex PCR, yet TCRdb's version contains in-frame clones alone and is incomplete. The table includes around 2.1 million clones, approximately 95% detected once. The receptor was isolated from a man aged 18 to 29 in good health. What was sequenced was naive CD4+ T cells sorted from blood. This sample's subset: CD45RA+ positively selected. The chain has TRBV5-1 and TRBJ2-3, with TRBD2 as a possible D gene (6 bases). The CDR3 loop is CASSSQLANTDTQYF. The CDR3 coding sequence is TGCGCCAGCAGCTCTCAACTAGCTAACACAGATACGCAGTATTTT.